This T cell receptor beta chain emerged from a study of T-cell reconstitution after alpha-beta-depleted transplantation in children. Notes on the study in general: Two months or so post-transplant, alpha-beta T cells reportedly derived from several hundred expanded graft clones. Most T-cell counts and diversity one year after the transplant came from T cells that were newly produced. Some patients' high day-60 TCRbeta diversity was attributed to recipient cells surviving conditioning.

CDR1 is MNHEY, CDR2 SMNVEV, per germline (reference sequence). Deletions cut 5 bases from V and 0 bases from J, with 3 bases between. The CDR3 runs to 12 residues. Molecular barcoding with unique molecular identifiers was used for the TCRbeta library. Via MiXCR, TCRdb re-called the PCR reads, giving one row per CDR3 protein. The table records roughly 240,000 distinct CDR3 sequences, 6.5% to 10% of them present only once. This clonotype was counted ten times or more. Its antigen remains unknown. The sample here was PBMCs, mostly from graft donor cells, taken 180 days after TCRalphabeta/CD19-depleted stem cell transplant. The V and J genes are TRBV27 and TRBJ2-3; no reliable D call. This clonotype originated in a male patient younger than 18 who had a stem cell transplant for acute lymphoblastic leukemia, so the T cells may come from the graft donor. Here the CDR3 DNA reads TGTGCCAGCAGTAAAAGCACAGATACGCAGTATTTT. Protein sequence: CASSKSTDTQYF.